This TCR beta chain is from a study of early T cells in non-severe SARS-CoV-2 infection. MiXCR was run by TCRdb on the 5' RACE reads, yielding one entry per CDR3 protein. The sample consists of roughly 34,000 distinct CDR3 sequences, around 5.6% of them appearing once. CDR3 size: 13 residues. The trim removed 4 bases at V and 1 base at J, leaving 1 base unmatched. In this sample, this clonotype turned up a few times. V gene TRBV12-3 or TRBV12-4 combines with J gene TRBJ2-7; TRBD1 matches at 7 bases. Sequences were obtained from whole blood. This clonotype was sampled from an adult who was a healthcare worker with PCR-confirmed SARS-CoV-2 infection or an uninfected control (not recorded which). The CDR3 loop reads CASSWDRSYEQYF. The CDR3 nucleotides are TGTGCCAGCAGTTGGGACAGATCCTACGAGCAGTACTTC.